This TCR beta chain appears in the sequencing data of a study of cytomegalovirus exposure and HLA in healthy donors. Study findings and constraints: The authors judged a highly shared variant cluster likely a sequencing artifact.

The germline CDR1 and CDR2 sequences are SNHLY and FYNNEI. The CDR3 consists of 15 residues. The ends lost 5 bases at V and 7 bases at J; junction bases unmatched: 7. Turning to this clone: Its target is unknown.

PCR involved 60 Vbeta and 13 Jbeta primers. The repertoire was sequenced with immunoSEQ multiplex PCR; TCRdb's copy has only in-frame clones and lacks some. In total, the table holds approximately 120,000 clones. Although they were nominally healthy when sampled, donors likely had unrecorded immune exposures. The TCR was taken from a man aged 25-40 years in good health and CMV-seronegative. The sequencing input was PBMCs. V and J are TRBV2 and TRBJ2-1; 11 bases agree with TRBD2. The CDR3 loop is CASSPTSGKENEQFF. CDR3 bases: TGTGCCAGCAGTCCGACTAGCGGGAAGGAGAATGAGCAGTTCTTC.